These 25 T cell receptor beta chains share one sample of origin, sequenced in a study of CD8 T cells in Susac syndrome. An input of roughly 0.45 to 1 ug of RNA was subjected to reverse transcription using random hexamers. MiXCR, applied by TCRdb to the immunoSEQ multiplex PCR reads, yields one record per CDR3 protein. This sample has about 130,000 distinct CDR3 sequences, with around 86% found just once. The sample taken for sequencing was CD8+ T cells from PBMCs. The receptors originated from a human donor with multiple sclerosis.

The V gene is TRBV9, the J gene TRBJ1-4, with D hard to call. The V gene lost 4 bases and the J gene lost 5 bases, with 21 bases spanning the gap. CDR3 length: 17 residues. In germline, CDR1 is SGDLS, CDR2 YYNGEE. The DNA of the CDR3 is TGTGCCAGCAGCATTTCTGAGGACCCCGGCGAGAATGAAAAACTGTTTTTT. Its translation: CASSISEDPGENEKLFF.

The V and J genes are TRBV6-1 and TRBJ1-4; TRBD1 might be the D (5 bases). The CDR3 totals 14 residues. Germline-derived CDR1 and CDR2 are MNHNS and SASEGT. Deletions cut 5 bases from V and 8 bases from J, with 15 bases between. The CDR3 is CASSLTDDLEKLFF. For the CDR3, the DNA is TGTGCCAGCAGTTTGACAGATGACCTCGAAAAACTGTTTTTT.

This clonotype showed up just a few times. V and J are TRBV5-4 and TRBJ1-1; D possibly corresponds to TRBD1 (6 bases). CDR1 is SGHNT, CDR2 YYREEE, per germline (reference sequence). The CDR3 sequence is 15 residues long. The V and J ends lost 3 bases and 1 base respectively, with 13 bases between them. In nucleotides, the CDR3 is TGTGCCAGCAGCTCAAACCTCAGGGGGAACACTGAAGCTTTCTTT. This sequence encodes CASSSNLRGNTEAFF.

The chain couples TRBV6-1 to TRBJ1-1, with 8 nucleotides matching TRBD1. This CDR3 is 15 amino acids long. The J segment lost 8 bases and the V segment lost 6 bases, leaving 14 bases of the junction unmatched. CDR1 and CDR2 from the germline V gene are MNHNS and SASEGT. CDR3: CASRGDTGGYGEAFF. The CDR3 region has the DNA TGTGCCAGCAGAGGGGACACAGGGGGGTATGGAGAAGCTTTCTTT.

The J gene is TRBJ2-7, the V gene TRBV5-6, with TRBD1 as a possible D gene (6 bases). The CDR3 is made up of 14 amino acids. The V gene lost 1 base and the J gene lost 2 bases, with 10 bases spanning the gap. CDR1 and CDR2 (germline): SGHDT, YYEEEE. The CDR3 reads CASSLIQGTYEQYV. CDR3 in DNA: TGTGCCAGCAGCTTGATACAGGGAACCTACGAGCAGTACGTC.

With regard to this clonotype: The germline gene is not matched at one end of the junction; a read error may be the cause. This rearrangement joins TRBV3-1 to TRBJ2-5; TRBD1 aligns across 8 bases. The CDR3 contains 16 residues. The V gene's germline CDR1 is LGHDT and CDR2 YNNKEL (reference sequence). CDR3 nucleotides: TGTGCCAGCATCTTAGACAGGGGACAAGTACAAGGGACCCAGTACTTC. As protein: CASILDRGQVQGTQYF.

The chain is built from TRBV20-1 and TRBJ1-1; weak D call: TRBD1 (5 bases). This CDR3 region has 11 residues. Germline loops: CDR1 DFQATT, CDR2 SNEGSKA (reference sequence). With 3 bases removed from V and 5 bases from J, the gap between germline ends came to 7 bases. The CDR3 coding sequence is TGCAGTGCTAGCGGGGGGACTGAAGCTTTCTTT. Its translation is CSASGGTEAFF.

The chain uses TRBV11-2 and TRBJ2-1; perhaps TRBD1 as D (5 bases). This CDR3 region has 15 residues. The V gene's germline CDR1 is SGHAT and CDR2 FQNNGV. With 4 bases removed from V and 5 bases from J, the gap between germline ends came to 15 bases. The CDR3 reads CASSWGRLRHNEQFF. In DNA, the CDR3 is TGTGCCAGCAGCTGGGGCCGGCTTAGGCACAATGAGCAGTTCTTC. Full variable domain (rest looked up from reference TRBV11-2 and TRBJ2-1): EAGVAQSPRYKIIEKRQSVAFWCNPISGHATLYWYQQILGQGPKLLIQFQNNGVVDDSQLPKDRFSAERLKGVDSTLKIQPAKLEDSAVYLCASSWGRLRHNEQFFGPGTRLTVL.

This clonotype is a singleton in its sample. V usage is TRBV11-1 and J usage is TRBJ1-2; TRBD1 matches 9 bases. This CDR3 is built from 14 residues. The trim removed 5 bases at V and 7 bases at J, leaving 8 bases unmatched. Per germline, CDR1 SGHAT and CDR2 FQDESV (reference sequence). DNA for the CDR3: TGTGCCAGCAGCCGCACAGGGGGCGCAGTTGGCTACACCTTC. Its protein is CASSRTGGAVGYTF.

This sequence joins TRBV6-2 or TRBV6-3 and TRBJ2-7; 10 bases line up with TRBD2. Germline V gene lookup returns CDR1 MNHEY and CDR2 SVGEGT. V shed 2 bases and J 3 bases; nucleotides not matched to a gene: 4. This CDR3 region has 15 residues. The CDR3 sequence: CASSYGLADFYEQYF. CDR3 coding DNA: TGTGCCAGCAGTTACGGACTAGCGGACTTCTACGAGCAGTACTTC.

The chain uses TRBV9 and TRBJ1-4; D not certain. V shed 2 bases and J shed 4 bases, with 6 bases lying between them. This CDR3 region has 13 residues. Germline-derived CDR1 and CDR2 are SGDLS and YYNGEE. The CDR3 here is CASSVEVNEKLFF. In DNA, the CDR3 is TGTGCCAGCAGCGTGGAGGTTAATGAAAAACTGTTTTTT.

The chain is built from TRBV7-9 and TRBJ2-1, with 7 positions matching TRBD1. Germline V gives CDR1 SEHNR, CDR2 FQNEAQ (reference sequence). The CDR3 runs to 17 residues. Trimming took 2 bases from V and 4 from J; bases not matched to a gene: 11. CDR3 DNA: TGTGCCAGCAGCTTACCCTCGGGCAGGGGGATGTACAATGAGCAGTTCTTC. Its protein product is CASSLPSGRGMYNEQFF.

CDR3 loop: CASSVASGLGTEAFF. In DNA form, the CDR3 reads TGTGCCAGCAGCGTAGCTTCAGGGCTTGGCACTGAAGCTTTCTTT. The chain couples TRBV9 to TRBJ1-1, with D perhaps matching TRBD1 (5 bases). This CDR3 has 15 amino acids. Trimming took 0 bases from V and 4 from J, leaving 13 bases between them. Per germline, CDR1 SGDLS and CDR2 YYNGEE.

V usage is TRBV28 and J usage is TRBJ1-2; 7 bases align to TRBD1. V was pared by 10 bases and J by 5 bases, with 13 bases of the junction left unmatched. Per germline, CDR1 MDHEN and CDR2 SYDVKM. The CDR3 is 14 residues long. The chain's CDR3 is CATSSDRAVYGYTF. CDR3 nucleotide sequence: TGTGCCACCTCGAGCGACAGGGCTGTATATGGCTACACCTTC.

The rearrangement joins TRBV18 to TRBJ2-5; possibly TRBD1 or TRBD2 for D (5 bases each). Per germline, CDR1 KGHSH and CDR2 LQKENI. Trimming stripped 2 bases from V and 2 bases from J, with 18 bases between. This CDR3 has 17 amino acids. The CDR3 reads CASSPAYLRDGQETQYF. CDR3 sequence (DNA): TGTGCCAGCTCACCAGCATACCTCCGGGACGGACAAGAGACCCAGTACTTC.

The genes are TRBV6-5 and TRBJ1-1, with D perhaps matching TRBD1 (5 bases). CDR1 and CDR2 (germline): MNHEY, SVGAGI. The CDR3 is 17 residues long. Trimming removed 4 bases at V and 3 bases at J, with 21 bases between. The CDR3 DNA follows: TGTGCCAGCAGTTCTCTTTACACGGGGCCCCTGTACACTGAAGCTTTCTTT. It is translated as CASSSLYTGPLYTEAFF.

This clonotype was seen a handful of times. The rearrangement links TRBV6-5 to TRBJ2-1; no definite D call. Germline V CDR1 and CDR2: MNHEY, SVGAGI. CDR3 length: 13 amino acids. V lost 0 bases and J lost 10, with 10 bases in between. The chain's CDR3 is CASSYSRQLEQFF. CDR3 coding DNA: TGTGCCAGCAGTTACTCGAGGCAGCTCGAGCAGTTCTTC.

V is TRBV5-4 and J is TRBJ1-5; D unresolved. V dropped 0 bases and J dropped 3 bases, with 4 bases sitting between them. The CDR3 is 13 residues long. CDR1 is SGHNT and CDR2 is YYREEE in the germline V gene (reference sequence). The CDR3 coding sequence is TGTGCCAGCAGCTTGGACCCCAATCAGCCCCAGCATTTT. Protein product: CASSLDPNQPQHF. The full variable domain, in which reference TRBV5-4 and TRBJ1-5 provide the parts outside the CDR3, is ETGVTQSPTHLIKTRGQQVTLRCSSQSGHNTVSWYQQALGQGPQFIFQYYREEENGRGNFPPRFSGLQFPNYSSELNVNALELDDSALYLCASSLDPNQPQHFGDGTRLSIL.

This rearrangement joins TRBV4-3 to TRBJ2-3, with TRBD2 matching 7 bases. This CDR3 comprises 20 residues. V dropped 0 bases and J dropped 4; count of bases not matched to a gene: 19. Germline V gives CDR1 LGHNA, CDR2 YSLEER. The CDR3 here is CASSQDRLRRAGIDPDTQYF. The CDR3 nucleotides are TGCGCCAGCAGCCAAGATCGATTAAGGAGAGCGGGAATCGACCCAGATACGCAGTATTTT.

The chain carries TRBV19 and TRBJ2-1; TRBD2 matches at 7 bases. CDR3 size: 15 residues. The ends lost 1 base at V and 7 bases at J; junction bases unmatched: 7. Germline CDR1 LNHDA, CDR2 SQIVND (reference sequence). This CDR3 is CASSIGLGTKNEQFF. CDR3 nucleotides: TGTGCCAGTAGTATAGGTCTTGGGACTAAAAATGAGCAGTTCTTC. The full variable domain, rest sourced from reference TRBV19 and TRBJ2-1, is DGGITQSPKYLFRKEGQNVTLSCEQNLNHDAMYWYRQDPGQGLRLIYYSQIVNDFQKGDIAEGYSVSREKKESFPLTVTSAQKNPTAFYLCASSIGLGTKNEQFFGPGTRLTVL.

The CDR3 sequence is CASSHPGSLAGELFF. The CDR3 DNA reads as TGTGCCAGCAGCCACCCGGGTAGCCTCGCCGGGGAGCTGTTTTTT. This chain joins TRBV5-5 and TRBJ2-2; the D is unclear. Germline V CDR1 and CDR2: SGHKS, YYEKEE (reference sequence). CDR3 length equals 15 residues. V lost 4 bases to trimming and J lost 6 bases, with 16 bases between them. The full variable domain, rest sourced from reference TRBV5-5 and TRBJ2-2, is DAGVTQSPTHLIKTRGQQVTLRCSPISGHKSVSWYQQVLGQGPQFIFQYYEKEERGRGNFPDRFSARQFPNYSSELNVNALLLGDSALYLCASSHPGSLAGELFFGEGSRLTVL.

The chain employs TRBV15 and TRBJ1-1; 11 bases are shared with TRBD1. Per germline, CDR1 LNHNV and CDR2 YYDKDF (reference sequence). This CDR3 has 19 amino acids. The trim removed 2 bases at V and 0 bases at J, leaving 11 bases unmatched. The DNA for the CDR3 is TGTGCCACCAGCAGACCCGGGACAGGGGGACTTACCTTGAACACTGAAGCTTTCTTT. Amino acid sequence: CATSRPGTGGLTLNTEAFF.

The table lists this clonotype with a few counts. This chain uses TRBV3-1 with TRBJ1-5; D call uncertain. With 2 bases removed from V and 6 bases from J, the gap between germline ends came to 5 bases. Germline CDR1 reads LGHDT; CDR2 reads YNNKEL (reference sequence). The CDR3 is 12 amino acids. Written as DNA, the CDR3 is TGTGCCAGCAGCCAATTTGGTCAGCCCCAGCATTTT. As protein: CASSQFGQPQHF.

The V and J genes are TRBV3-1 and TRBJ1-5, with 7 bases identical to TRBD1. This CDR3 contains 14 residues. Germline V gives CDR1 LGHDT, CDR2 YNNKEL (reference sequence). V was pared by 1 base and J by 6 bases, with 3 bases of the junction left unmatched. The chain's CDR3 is CASSQVQGGQPQHF. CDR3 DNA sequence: TGTGCCAGCAGCCAAGTGCAGGGGGGTCAGCCCCAGCATTTT.

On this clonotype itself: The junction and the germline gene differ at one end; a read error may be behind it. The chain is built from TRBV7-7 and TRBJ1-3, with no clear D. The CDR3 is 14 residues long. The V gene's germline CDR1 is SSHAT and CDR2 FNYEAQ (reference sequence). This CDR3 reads CASSLGPIGNTIYF. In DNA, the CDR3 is TGTGCTAGCAGCCTTGGTCCGATAGGAAACACCATATATTTT.